A selection of T cell receptor beta chains follows, all from one sample in a study of T cell responses to AZD1222 COVID-19 vaccine. Assay: immunoSEQ multiplex PCR; the TCRdb copy retains only in-frame clones and omits some. The sample has about 110,000 clones, roughly 87% seen once; the top ten hold roughly 5%. Sequencing used peripheral blood, obtained on day 0 of AZD1222 vaccination. The source of these receptors is an adult in good health. The CDR3 runs from the conserved cysteine through the conserved F or W. The D gene is left open where the match is weak. Clone size is stated in some rows and not others, as once, few, many or a class when expanded.

>TRBV2|TRBD1|few
CASMGDRGRTEAFF
>TRBV6-5|NA|NA
CASSYSTGKETQYF
>TRBV2|NA|NA
CASSEGRAEENIQYF
>TRBV6-2/TRBV6-3|NA|NA
CASSYSTDSGELFF
>TRBV4-2|TRBD1|NA
CASSQDGWTGAPTDTQYF
>TRBV11-2|TRBD2|NA
CASSFGREQYF
>TRBV25-1|NA|once
CASSGAGAPNTGELFF
>TRBV7-9|NA|NA
CASRQTGTLTETQYF
>TRBV4-3|NA|NA
CASSQSPELSGNTIYF
>TRBV27|TRBD1|NA
CASSYHRGRVAGELFF
>TRBV28|TRBD1|NA
CASRTGDQPQHF
>TRBV10-3|NA|NA
CAISEGDWYPSNQPQHF
>TRBV6-5|NA|NA
CASSYSNRRRGTQYF
>TRBV19|NA|NA
CASSPTAGYEQYF
>TRBV19|NA|NA
CASSIGSGPPGREQFF
>TRBV6-4|NA|NA
CASTNRRYQAEQFF
>TRBV10-1|NA|NA
CASSESNQPQHF
>TRBV7-2|TRBD1|NA
CASSLDRGPYGYTF
>TRBV7-8|NA|NA
CASSHVSYGYTF
>TRBV18|NA|NA
CASSPDNSPLHF
>TRBV2|NA|NA
CASTSDQEETQYF
>TRBV7-2|NA|NA
CASSLSTPPTDTQYF
>TRBV7-2|NA|NA
CASSSPLGPVQEQYF
>TRBV28|NA|NA
CASSSRTRYEQYF
>TRBV11-2|NA|NA
CASSLVQNTGELFF
>TRBV30|NA|NA
CAWRTAGFDNSPLHF
>TRBV6-5|NA|few
CASSYSTGYEQYF
>TRBV6-5|TRBD1|NA
CASSYRQGKGEKLFF
>TRBV5-4|NA|NA
CASSASWELSGANVLTF
>TRBV11-2|NA|NA
CASSLGIQNIQYF
>TRBV12-3/TRBV12-4|NA|once
CASSLWNSYEQYF
>TRBV5-4|NA|NA
CASSLEPTRGYEQYF
>TRBV5-5|NA|few
CASSHIKEAGYTF
>TRBV24-1|NA|NA
CATSDLKAGRETQYF
>TRBV5-4|TRBD1|NA
CASSLIGQGGLNEQFF
>TRBV30|NA|few
CAWSVLGVNYGYTF
>TRBV27|TRBD1|few
CASSLGTGGRGNTGELFF
>TRBV5-1|NA|NA
CASSLGVTGNTEAFF
>TRBV19|NA|NA
CASSIAQGGLNTEAFF
>TRBV27|NA|NA
CASSWTAYGTDTQYF
>TRBV2|TRBD2|few
CASCPTSGITDTQYF
>TRBV19|NA|NA
CASGLPGSGSPLHF
>TRBV3-1/TRBV3-2|TRBD2|NA
CASSPLAGSTDTQYF
>TRBV11-2|TRBD2|NA
CASSPLAGANEQYF
>TRBV7-9|NA|once
CASSLSLNQPQHF
>TRBV11-2|TRBD2|NA
CASSPISRGGAYEQYF
>TRBV30|NA|NA
CACPGRVGDEQFF
>TRBV7-9|NA|NA
CASSSGLEAFF
>TRBV14|NA|NA
CASSQDRNPGIYGYTF
>TRBV7-9|NA|NA
CASSPNARETQYF
>TRBV15|TRBD1|NA
CATSRAGGQGTWNQPQHF
>TRBV2|TRBD2|once
CASRAGGLADTQYF
>TRBV5-4|NA|NA
CASSLGRRGANVLTF